These 15 T cell receptor beta chains came from one sample sequenced in a study of blood T cells in healthy people across ages. Using a J-beta primer mix together with a sample-barcoded 5' primer, a second PCR was run for roughly 6 to 12 cycles. TCRdb re-called the 5' RACE reads through MiXCR, storing one row per CDR3 protein. This sample has hundreds of thousands of distinct CDR3 sequences, with about 24% found just once. Material: blood. These receptors all stem from a man aged 65-85 years in good health.

V usage is TRBV6-7 and J usage is TRBJ2-7, with TRBD1 as a possible D gene (5 bases). Being an ORF, TRBV6-7 has a function that is uncertain. Trimming took 5 bases from V and 6 from J, leaving 8 bases between them. This CDR3 spans 11 amino acids. In DNA form, the CDR3 reads TGTGCCAGCAGTGACAGCTCCGAGCAGTACGTC. It is translated as CASSDSSEQYV.

The chain recombines TRBV10-3 with TRBJ1-1; no definite D call. The CDR3 has 13 amino acids. Trimming removed 0 bases at V and 9 bases at J, with 11 bases between. From germline, CDR1 is ENHRY and CDR2 SYGVKD. In DNA form, the CDR3 reads TGTGCCATCAGTGAGTCGGGTGGGGATAAAGCTTTCTTT. Amino acids: CAISESGGDKAFF.

The J gene is TRBJ1-3, the V gene TRBV12-3 or TRBV12-4, with unresolved D. The CDR3 spans 16 residues. Trimming removed 1 base at V and 0 bases at J, with 10 bases between. CDR3 DNA: TGTGCCAGCAGTTTAGGGACTGGGCTCTCTGGAAACACCATATATTTT. This sequence encodes CASSLGTGLSGNTIYF.

The chain recombines TRBV20-1 with TRBJ1-6; TRBD1 matches at 7 bases. The CDR3 contains 14 residues. With V trimmed by 0 bases and J by 13 bases, 9 bases remained unmatched. CDR1 DFQATT and CDR2 SNEGSKA come from the germline V gene (reference sequence). The CDR3 bases are TGCAGTGCTAGAGATCAACAGGGGTTTACTCCCCTCCACTTT. Residues: CSARDQQGFTPLHF.

This rearrangement joins TRBV27 to TRBJ2-5, with 11 positions matching TRBD1. V lost 6 bases to trimming and J lost 11 bases; unmatched junction nucleotides: 11. The CDR3 contains 14 residues. The germline CDR1 and CDR2 sequences are MNHEY and SMNVEV (reference sequence). CDR3 sequence (DNA): TGTGCCAGCAGACGGACAGGGGGCGGCTACGGGCAGTACTTC. The encoded protein is CASRRTGGGYGQYF.

A few counts support this clonotype. J is TRBJ1-1 and V is TRBV21-1. TRBV21-1 is termed a pseudogene. CDR3 length: 14 amino acids. The CDR3: CASSKVAGDTEAFF. The CDR3 nucleotides read TGTGCCAGCAGCAAAGTGGCCGGAGATACTGAAGCTTTCTTT.

This chain links TRBV29-1 with TRBJ2-1; D possibly corresponds to TRBD2 (5 bases). V lost 3 bases and J lost 1, with 16 bases in between. This CDR3 is 16 amino acids long. The V gene's germline CDR1 is SQVTM and CDR2 ANQGSEA. CDR3 sequence: CSVDNAGKASYNEQFF. In nucleotides, the CDR3 is TGCAGCGTTGATAACGCGGGCAAGGCTTCCTACAATGAGCAGTTCTTC.

This clonotype was observed a handful of times. The chain employs TRBV5-1 and TRBJ1-4, with TRBD1 matching over 7 bases. Germline V gene lookup returns CDR1 SGHRS and CDR2 YFSETQ. Unmatched junction bases numbered 9, after V lost 2 bases and J lost 8 bases. CDR3 length equals 15 residues. The CDR3 bases are TGCGCCAGCAGCTTACACCAGGGGGAGGAGGAAAAACTGTTTTTT. This translates into CASSLHQGEEEKLFF.

The rearrangement joins TRBV20-1 to TRBJ2-3; unclear D gene. Germline V gene lookup returns CDR1 DFQATT and CDR2 SNEGSKA (reference sequence). The CDR3 has 10 amino acids. V lost 4 bases and J 8 bases, leaving 7 bases between the germline ends. The CDR3 bases are TGCAGTGCTATTCTTGGTACGCAGTATTTT. It is translated as CSAILGTQYF.

This clonotype was found a few times. The V and J genes are TRBV10-3 and TRBJ2-7; 9 bases match TRBD1. J lost 5 bases, V lost 8 bases, and 7 bases had no gene match. Germline V gene data show CDR1 as ENHRY and CDR2 as SYGVKD. The CDR3 sequence is 13 residues long. This chain's CDR3 is CAIGDRALNEQYF. For the CDR3, the DNA is TGTGCCATCGGGGACAGGGCGTTGAACGAGCAGTACTTC.

A note on this clonotype: This could be a read error, since a much larger clone is one nucleotide away. This chain links TRBV10-3 with TRBJ1-2; 7 nucleotides align to TRBD1. Germline trimming cut 3 bases from V and 6 bases from J; bases unmatched to any gene: 10. Germline V gene sequence: CDR1 ENHRY, CDR2 SYGVKD. The CDR3 is 15 residues long. In DNA form, the CDR3 reads TGTGCCATCAGTGATTGGGGGACAGTGGAAAATGGCTACACCTTC. Residues: CAISDWGTVENGYTF.

This clonotype was observed once. The chain recombines TRBV3-1 with TRBJ2-7; 8 bases are a match to TRBD1. Trimming cost V 4 bases and J 0 bases; bases outside gene matches: 11. CDR3 length equals 17 residues. The germline gives CDR1 LGHDT, CDR2 YNNKEL (reference sequence). CDR3 protein: CASSPPQGGTTSYEQYF. In nucleotides, the CDR3 is TGTGCCAGCAGCCCACCACAGGGGGGAACCACCTCCTACGAGCAGTACTTC.

V is TRBV3-1 and J is TRBJ1-4; D is undetermined. Trimming took 3 bases from V and 5 from J, leaving 10 bases between them. The CDR3 extends over 14 amino acids. Germline V lookup: CDR1 LGHDT, CDR2 YNNKEL (reference sequence). The CDR3 DNA reads TGTGCCAGCAGCCAGGGGAACACCAATGAAAAACTGTTTTTT. This translates into CASSQGNTNEKLFF. Based on the CDR3 plus reference TRBV3-1 and TRBJ1-4, the full variable domain is DTAVSQTPKYLVTQMGNDKSIKCEQNLGHDTMYWYKQDSKKFLKIMFSYNNKELIINETVPNRFSPKSPDKAHLNLHINSLELGDSAVYFCASSQGNTNEKLFFGSGTQLSVL.

The chain's CDR3 is CSASTIVRARTDTQYF. In DNA form, the CDR3 reads TGCAGTGCTAGTACTATTGTCAGGGCCCGCACAGATACGCAGTATTTT. The chain recombines TRBV20-1 with TRBJ2-3, with D possibly matching TRBD1 (5 bases). Germline-derived CDR1 and CDR2 are DFQATT and SNEGSKA (reference sequence). CDR3 length equals 16 residues. V was shortened by 3 bases and J by 1 base, with 17 bases between the two germline ends.

This chain joins TRBV7-2 and TRBJ2-7, with 9 bases matching TRBD1. The CDR3 runs 16 residues. Trimming removed 5 bases from V and 4 bases from J; junction bases left unmatched: 12. From germline, CDR1 is SGHTA and CDR2 FQGNSA. The CDR3 sequence: CASSPLIGTGRYEQYF. The CDR3 nucleotides read TGTGCCAGCAGCCCGCTCATTGGGACAGGGCGTTACGAGCAGTACTTC.